The 29 T cell receptor beta chains in this list originate from one sample, sequenced in a study of T cell repertoires in cytomegalovirus infection. MiXCR, run by TCRdb on the reads, gives a single entry per CDR3 protein. The sample shows around 74,000 distinct CDR3 sequences, 3.7% of them seen only once. The sequenced sample consisted of PBMCs. These receptors came from a human donor in good health (CMV status not recorded). Some clones in this sample may be carry-over from other donors' samples.

Many counts were recorded for this clonotype. This chain connects TRBV2 to TRBJ1-3; tentative D call: TRBD1 (5 bases). This CDR3 is 14 amino acids long. Germline loops: CDR1 SNHLY, CDR2 FYNNEI. Trimming cost V 1 base and J 4 bases, with 8 bases left between them. CDR3 residues: CASSEVGAGNTIYF. The CDR3 DNA reads as TGTGCCAGCAGTGAAGTCGGGGCAGGAAACACCATATATTTT.

The sample holds many counts of this clonotype. The chain joins TRBV6-1 to TRBJ2-1; TRBD1 might be the D (5 bases). Looked up from germline, CDR1 is MNHNS and CDR2 is SASEGT. The ends were cut back, 6 bases at V and 9 bases at J, with 9 bases in the middle. This CDR3 has 11 amino acids. This CDR3 is CASSSGFEQFF. In DNA, the CDR3 is TGTGCCAGCAGCTCAGGGTTTGAGCAGTTCTTC.

Many counts were recorded for this clonotype. The genes are TRBV6-2 or TRBV6-3 and TRBJ1-1; D call uncertain. Between the trimmed V and J ends, which lost 2 bases and 0 bases, there was a span of 7 bases. From germline, CDR1 is MNHEY and CDR2 SVGEGT. CDR3 size: 14 residues. The CDR3 region has the DNA TGTGCCAGCAGTTACGCCCAGCTGAACACTGAAGCTTTCTTT. Its protein is CASSYAQLNTEAFF.

This clonotype has at least ten counts. The chain employs TRBV6-2 or TRBV6-3 and TRBJ2-7; D gene ambiguous. The germline gives CDR1 MNHEY, CDR2 SVGEGT. Trimming took 4 bases from V and 7 from J, leaving 8 bases between them. This CDR3 is built from 11 residues. In DNA, the CDR3 is TGTGCCAGCAGTTCCCTCTTTGAGCAGTACTTC. Its translation: CASSSLFEQYF.

This clonotype came up many times. CDR3 coding DNA: TGTGCCACCAGTGACTCTGACAACTACGAGCAGTACTTC. Its translation: CATSDSDNYEQYF. The chain links TRBV24-1 to TRBJ2-7; D is unclear. Looked up from germline, CDR1 is KGHDR and CDR2 is SFDVKD. This CDR3 is 13 amino acids long. V lost 4 bases, J lost 3 bases, and 9 bases lay in between.

This clonotype occurred many times. V is TRBV6-2 or TRBV6-3 and J is TRBJ2-7, with D hard to call. The CDR3 consists of 12 residues. Germline-derived CDR1 and CDR2 are MNHEY and SVGEGT. Trimming pared 6 bases from V and 5 bases from J, leaving 11 bases between. The CDR3 DNA follows: TGTGCCAGCAGCCCCATACCGAACGAGCAGTACTTC. It translates to CASSPIPNEQYF.

Ten or more counts support this clonotype. The chain carries TRBV25-1 and TRBJ2-7; 8 bases align to TRBD1. Germline CDR1 MGHDK, CDR2 SYGVNS. V lost 5 bases to trimming and J lost 1 base; unmatched junction nucleotides: 7. CDR3 size: 15 residues. As DNA, the CDR3 is TGTGCCAGCAGTCCTCGGACAGGGCTATCCTACGAGCAGTACTTC. This translates into CASSPRTGLSYEQYF.

This clonotype was seen repeatedly, ten times or more. A junction boundary mismatches the germline segment, possibly from a read error. The chain recombines TRBV20-1 with TRBJ2-3, with 7 bases matching TRBD2. The CDR3 is 13 residues long. Germline CDR1 DFQATT, CDR2 SNEGSKA (reference sequence). The CDR3 reads CSAREVGRAPILF. The DNA of the CDR3 is TGCAGTGCTAGAGAGGTGGGGAGGGCACCCATCCTCTTT.

This clonotype has a count of ten or more. This chain links TRBV7-2 with TRBJ1-2; no reliable D call. V lost 6 bases and J lost 0, with 5 bases in between. Per the germline V gene, CDR1 is SGHTA and CDR2 is FQGNSA. The CDR3 sequence is 12 residues long. CDR3: CASSTSNYGYTF. As DNA, the CDR3 is TGTGCCAGCAGTACATCTAACTATGGCTACACCTTC.

This clonotype was counted ten times or more. This sequence joins TRBV19 and TRBJ2-6; D assignment may be TRBD1 or TRBD2 (5 bases each). This CDR3 has 17 residues. V lost 7 bases, J lost 1 base, and 17 bases lay in between. The germline V gene encodes CDR1 LNHDA and CDR2 SQIVND (reference sequence). In DNA form, the CDR3 reads TGTGCCAGTACCCTTCCGGGACCTCGGTCTGGGGCCAACGTCCTGACTTTC. This encodes CASTLPGPRSGANVLTF.

This clonotype has ten or more counts. The chain carries TRBV27 and TRBJ2-7; possible D gene TRBD1, 5 bases. The CDR3 is made up of 15 amino acids. In germline, CDR1 is MNHEY, CDR2 SMNVEV (reference sequence). V was trimmed by 2 bases and J by 3 bases, leaving 14 bases between them. CDR3 DNA sequence: TGTGCCAGCAGTTTACAGGGTTACGGATACTACGAGCAGTACTTC. Its translation: CASSLQGYGYYEQYF.

This clonotype was recorded many times. The chain links TRBV12-3 or TRBV12-4 to TRBJ2-3; a weak D match, TRBD2 (5 bases). The CDR3 has 14 amino acids. Trimming shortened V by 6 bases and J by 6 bases, and 16 bases separated the two germline ends. The CDR3 protein is CASSRGSSFDTQYF. Written as DNA, the CDR3 is TGTGCCAGCAGCCGCGGGTCGTCCTTTGATACGCAGTATTTT.

Many counts were recorded for this clonotype. The rearrangement joins TRBV12-3 or TRBV12-4 to TRBJ1-4, with 9 nucleotides matching TRBD1. The CDR3 spans 15 residues. V was clipped by 6 bases and J by 4 bases; unmatched bases: 6. CDR3 residues: CASRPQGAFNEKLFF. The CDR3 DNA reads TGTGCCAGCAGACCACAGGGGGCATTTAATGAAAAACTGTTTTTT.

In its sample, this clonotype was seen many times. The CDR3 loop is CASSLDLEGENEKLFF. DNA for the CDR3: TGTGCCAGCAGCTTAGATCTTGAGGGAGAGAATGAAAAACTGTTTTTT. The chain is built from TRBV11-2 and TRBJ1-4, with D uncertain. Trimming shortened V by 0 bases and J by 5 bases, and 13 bases separated the two germline ends. Germline lookup yields CDR1 SGHAT and CDR2 FQNNGV. The CDR3 is 16 amino acids.

This clonotype was detected ten times or more. The V call is TRBV20-1, the J call TRBJ1-2; no firm D call. The CDR3 is 11 residues long. V lost 1 base, J lost 4 bases, and 4 bases lay in between. Germline V gene lookup returns CDR1 DFQATT and CDR2 SNEGSKA (reference sequence). CDR3: CSARAPYGYTF. Here the CDR3 DNA reads TGCAGTGCTAGAGCACCCTATGGCTACACCTTC.

This clonotype has a count of ten or more. The rearrangement uses TRBV10-3 and TRBJ2-1, with 7 bases aligning to TRBD1. Looked up from germline, CDR1 is ENHRY and CDR2 is SYGVKD. V lost 4 bases to trimming and J lost 9 bases; unmatched junction nucleotides: 3. The CDR3 sequence is 12 residues long. The CDR3 region is CAISVGTVEQFF. The CDR3 DNA sequence: TGTGCCATCAGTGTCGGGACAGTTGAGCAGTTCTTC.

In this sample, this clonotype turned up many times. The chain combines TRBV7-6 with TRBJ2-2; 7 bases line up with TRBD2. V was pared by 1 base and J by 4 bases, with 6 bases of the junction left unmatched. This CDR3 spans 16 amino acids. Germline V lookup: CDR1 SGHVS, CDR2 FNYEAQ. CDR3 coding DNA: TGTGCCAGCAGCTTAGGATGGAGCGGGGTCACCGGGGAGCTGTTTTTT. Protein: CASSLGWSGVTGELFF. Together with reference TRBV7-6 and TRBJ2-2, the CDR3 gives the full variable domain: GAGVSQSPRYKVTKRGQDVALRCDPISGHVSLYWYRQALGQGPEFLTYFNYEAQQDKSGLPNDRFSAERPEGSISTLTIQRTEQRDSAMYRCASSLGWSGVTGELFFGEGSRLTVL.

Ten or more counts support this clonotype. The chain combines TRBV6-2 or TRBV6-3 with TRBJ2-7, with 10 bases identical to TRBD1. Germline values: CDR1 MNHEY, CDR2 SVGEGT. The CDR3 is made up of 16 amino acids. The V and J ends lost 2 bases and 3 bases, in that order; junction bases with no gene match: 7. The CDR3 reads CASSYLGQGDHYEQYF. The CDR3 coding sequence is TGTGCCAGCAGTTACCTCGGACAGGGGGACCACTACGAGCAGTACTTC.

Ten or more counts support this clonotype. The CDR3 protein is CSARYWRAYNEQFF. Written as DNA, the CDR3 is TGCAGTGCTAGATACTGGCGGGCCTACAATGAGCAGTTCTTC. The chain carries TRBV20-1 and TRBJ2-1, with a weak D call TRBD2 (5 bases). The CDR3 contains 14 residues. The germline gives CDR1 DFQATT, CDR2 SNEGSKA (reference sequence). V lost 2 bases to trimming and J lost 2 bases, with 10 bases between them.

This clonotype was seen repeatedly, ten times or more. The rearrangement links TRBV7-2 to TRBJ1-5; TRBD1 agrees at 7 bases. This CDR3 is 14 amino acids long. Germline assignment: CDR1 SGHTA and CDR2 FQGNSA. Losses at the gene ends were 6 bases for V and 7 bases for J; bases not matched to a gene: 9. Here the CDR3 DNA reads TGTGCCAGCAGACCGGGGACAGCCCGCCAGCCCCAGCATTTT. Residues: CASRPGTARQPQHF.

The sample holds many counts of this clonotype. The chain recombines TRBV28 with TRBJ2-1; the match to TRBD2 covers 9 bases. This CDR3 is 16 amino acids long. The germline gives CDR1 MDHEN, CDR2 SYDVKM. J gave up 5 bases and V 2 bases, and 7 bases lay outside the gene matches. DNA for the CDR3: TGTGCCAGCAGTTTACTAGGGACTAGCTCACACAATGAGCAGTTCTTC. The encoded protein is CASSLLGTSSHNEQFF. The full variable domain, its missing parts supplied by reference TRBV28 and TRBJ2-1, is DVKVTQSSRYLVKRTGEKVFLECVQDMDHENMFWYRQDPGLGLRLIYFSYDVKMKEKGDIPEGYSVSREKKERFSLILESASTNQTSMYLCASSLLGTSSHNEQFFGPGTRLTVL.

This clonotype was seen many times. The CDR3 loop reads CASSFSGGPQETQYF. The CDR3 bases are TGTGCCAGCAGCTTTAGCGGGGGACCTCAAGAGACCCAGTACTTC. The chain has TRBV7-2 and TRBJ2-5; 9 bases fit TRBD2. Trimming cost V 3 bases and J 2 bases; bases outside gene matches: 4. Germline CDR1 is SGHTA and CDR2 is FQGNSA. This CDR3 spans 15 amino acids.

There are many counts of this clonotype. The V gene is TRBV7-2, the J gene TRBJ1-4; 7 nucleotides line up with TRBD1. V lost 5 bases to trimming and J lost 7 bases; unmatched junction nucleotides: 7. The CDR3 totals 14 residues. CDR1 SGHTA and CDR2 FQGNSA come from the germline V gene. The CDR3 nucleotides read TGTGCCAGCAGCCTAGACAGGGTTGCTGAAAAACTGTTTTTT. The encoded protein is CASSLDRVAEKLFF.

This clonotype was counted at least ten times. The chain is built from TRBV2 and TRBJ2-1; possibly TRBD2 for D (7 bases). The CDR3 covers 16 residues. The V and J ends lost 8 bases and 0 bases respectively, with 17 bases between them. CDR1 and CDR2 (germline): SNHLY, FYNNEI. CDR3 in amino acids: CASPRGGGSSYNEQFF. The CDR3 DNA is TGTGCCAGCCCGCGAGGGGGGGGGTCCTCCTACAATGAGCAGTTCTTC.

A note on this clonotype: This may be a read error: a much more frequent sequence differs by one nucleotide. The conserved final phenylalanine or tryptophan is absent from the CDR3, which likely points to a read error. The chain recombines TRBV28 with TRBJ1-4; D is uncertain. Looked up from germline, CDR1 is MDHEN and CDR2 is SYDVKM. The CDR3 loop spans 12 amino acids. Trimming shortened V by 5 bases and J by 9 bases, and 10 bases separated the two germline ends. Here the CDR3 DNA reads TGTGCCAGCAGTATCCTAAGGAAAAAACTGTTTTCT. Residues: CASSILRKKLFS.

Many counts were recorded for this clonotype. This chain links TRBV28 with TRBJ1-2; weak D call: TRBD1 (6 bases). The CDR3 sequence is 15 residues long. V was pared by 3 bases and J by 4 bases, with 15 bases between. Germline lookup yields CDR1 MDHEN and CDR2 SYDVKM. CDR3 amino acids: CASSLGGTAPYGYTF. The CDR3 DNA reads TGTGCCAGCAGTTTGGGGGGCACGGCTCCCTATGGCTACACCTTC.

This clonotype was recorded at least ten times. The J gene is TRBJ1-5, the V gene TRBV7-2; the D gene is possibly TRBD1 (5 bases). The CDR3 loop spans 15 amino acids. V was pared by 3 bases and J by 2 bases, with 11 bases between. Germline V gene sequence: CDR1 SGHTA, CDR2 FQGNSA. The CDR3, as DNA: TGTGCCAGCAGCTTCGGCAGGGAGGGCAATCAGCCCCAGCATTTT. Amino acid sequence: CASSFGREGNQPQHF.

This clonotype was observed many times. This chain joins TRBV12-3 or TRBV12-4 and TRBJ1-1, with TRBD1 as a possible D gene (5 bases). Trimming left V 6 bases short and J 1 base short, with 15 bases between. This CDR3 region has 15 residues. CDR3 region: CASSPGGRRNTEAFF. CDR3 nucleotides: TGTGCCAGCAGCCCCGGGGGGAGAAGGAACACTGAAGCTTTCTTT.

This clonotype was counted at least ten times. The chain has TRBV7-2 and TRBJ1-3; no reliable D call. The CDR3 runs 14 residues. The germline CDR1 and CDR2 sequences are SGHTA and FQGNSA. Trimming cost V 4 bases and J 0 bases, with 7 bases left between them. The CDR3 reads CASSSGYSGNTIYF. The CDR3 DNA is TGTGCCAGCAGCTCCGGCTACTCTGGAAACACCATATATTTT.